This TCR beta chain comes out of a study of T cells in localized non-small cell lung cancer. The study, taken as a whole, reports: Higher blood T cell density tracked longer overall survival.

Sequencing used immunoSEQ multiplex PCR; TCRdb keeps in-frame clones, though not all of them. The sample contains around 2,000 clones, 20% to 25% of which appear only once. The CDR3 totals 14 residues. The germline V and J ends were trimmed by 4 bases and 4 bases, with 13 bases remaining between them. Germline V gene lookup returns CDR1 MNHGY and CDR2 SAAAGT. This clone is medium-sized. The antigen remains unidentified. The sequence came from a woman between 40 and 69 years old with stage I lung adenocarcinoma. The rearrangement uses TRBV6-8 and TRBJ1-1, with a weak D call TRBD1 (6 bases). Sequences were derived from normal lung tissue next to the tumor, sampled before any cancer treatment. The CDR3: CASSFAQGSTEAFF. The CDR3 DNA is TGTGCCAGCAGTTTCGCCCAGGGGAGCACTGAAGCTTTCTTT.